These T cell receptor beta chains were read from a single sample in a study of cytomegalovirus exposure and HLA in healthy donors. TCRdb's table, derived via immunoSEQ multiplex PCR, lists solely in-frame clones and lacks some. The sample consists of 130,000 to 150,000 clones, approximately 74% of them appearing once. Sequenced input: PBMCs. The source of these receptors is a man aged 18 to 30 in good health and CMV-seropositive. The CDR3 runs from the conserved cysteine through the conserved F or W. Fields, in order: J gene, V gene, D gene, clone size, CDR3 protein, CDR3 DNA. D genes are given only for firm matches. Clone size, where shown, is once, few, many, or a class for clones that have expanded.

TRBJ2-7 | TRBV29-1 | NA | NA | CSVVAGEGEQYF | TGCAGCGTTGTGGCAGGGGAGGGCGAGCAGTACTTC
TRBJ2-7 | TRBV7-8 | NA | NA | CASSLAQVSYEQYF | TGTGCCAGCAGCTTAGCGCAGGTCTCCTACGAGCAGTACTTC
TRBJ2-1 | TRBV29-1 | NA | NA | CSVEDPENVALSYNEQFF | TGCAGCGTTGAAGATCCGGAGAATGTAGCACTCTCCTACAATGAGCAGTTCTTC
TRBJ1-6 | TRBV9 | NA | once | CASSAPGVGGNSPLHF | TGTGCCAGCAGCGCCCCTGGGGTGGGCGGGAATTCACCCCTCCACTTT
TRBJ1-5 | TRBV6-1 | TRBD1 | NA | CASSPDRVGLQPQHF | TGTGCCAGCAGCCCCGACAGGGTAGGGCTTCAGCCCCAGCATTTT
TRBJ1-5 | TRBV19 | TRBD1 | NA | CASRTGTGGPISNQPQHF | TGTGCCAGTAGGACCGGGACAGGGGGCCCCATTAGCAATCAGCCCCAGCATTTT
TRBJ2-1 | TRBV9 | NA | NA | CASSVEGGSWQFF | TGTGCCAGCAGCGTAGAGGGGGGGTCCTGGCAGTTCTTC
TRBJ2-1 | TRBV7-6 | NA | NA | CASSLAGSGEQFF | TGTGCCAGCAGCTTAGCCGGGTCTGGTGAGCAGTTCTTC
TRBJ1-1 | TRBV4-1 | TRBD1 | few | CASSQVTQGEAFF | TGCGCCAGCAGCCAAGTCACTCAGGGGGAGGCTTTCTTT
TRBJ1-4 | TRBV7-2 | TRBD1 | NA | CASSLGQGAEKLFF | TGTGCCAGCAGCTTGGGACAGGGGGCGGAAAAACTGTTTTTT